This record looks at one T cell receptor (beta chain) sequence and its context. This clone has only one observation. The target of this receptor is not known. No much larger clone is present one base from it, and per-base qualities are unavailable. Libraries were constructed by the immunoSEQ multiplex PCR assay. Rearranged TCR beta chain sequences were amplified using the hsTCRB Kit according to the manufacturer's protocol. TCRB libraries were sequenced on an Illumina MiSeq. Regarding the original processing steps: Demultiplexing, trimming and gene mapping were performed with the kit vendor's proprietary platform. The clones in this table, taken by TCRdb from immuneACCESS, are in-frame only. Not every clone is retained; where verified, under half of the shortfall comes from an unresolved V gene, and the cause of the rest is unknown. V and J calls and clone size are as listed in that table; D and trimming were resolved from the DNA. This sample holds tens of thousands of clones; roughly four fifths were observed only once. Of the sample, 7% to 8.5% falls within the top ten clones.

Germline trimming: 0 bases from V, 5 bases from J; junction bases outside gene matches: 2. The germline V gene supplies CDR1 SGHTA and CDR2 FQGNSA. The CDR3, cysteine through phenylalanine, is 15 amino acids long. The read is trimmed to its CDR3 DNA, 45 bases read in frame from base 1. This entry comes from a study of a mutant IDH1 vaccine in newly diagnosed glioma (dated by TCRdb to 2020 to 2023). Background on the whole study: Across visits V03 through V10, patients got a total of eight vaccinations, given in weeks 1, 3, 5, 7, 11, 15, 19 and 23. Vaccination was initiated 4-6 weeks after radiotherapy alone, or concurrently with temozolomide cycles in the chemotherapy-containing groups. Before enrollment, most patients had been given radiochemotherapy with temozolomide as standard therapy, while the rest had received either radiotherapy alone or temozolomide alone. For exploratory analyses, roughly 25 treated patients had longitudinal TCRB deep sequencing done wherever samples were available. Peripheral blood samples were drawn at six visits, namely V03 (baseline), V05, V07, V10, V12 and V13. Of the approximately 32 treated patients, roughly 60% were male and about 40% were female, and the mean age was roughly 40 years.

The research as a whole found: The authors noted that analyses of patient blood samples could not be reproduced because of sample limitations. Immune responses induced by the vaccine were seen in around 94% of patients across multiple MHC alleles. PBMC samples for TCRB deep sequencing were selected based on availability. No apparent relationship was observed between pseudoprogression and alterations in the top peripheral T cell clonotypes detected by TCRB sequencing.

The intended sense of this specimen's time point label: week 5, during vaccination. Each vaccine dose was 300 ug of a 20-mer mutant IDH1 peptide in Montanide, given subcutaneously with topical imiquimod. Newly diagnosed WHO grade 3 or 4 IDH1-mutant astrocytomas showing loss of nuclear ATRX were present in the donors. The samples were drawn from NOA16, a multicentre, single-arm, open-label phase I trial in Germany that tested a mutant IDH1 peptide vaccine in humans for the first time. Genomic DNA for TCRB sequencing was extracted from EDTA blood using the DNeasy Blood and Tissue Kit. This receptor was identified in a woman between 50 and 59 years old with glioma. Specimen: PBMCs, collected from a glioma patient whose treatment included an IDH1 peptide vaccine. This receptor chain uses TRBV7-2 and TRBJ1-4, with TRBD1 matching 8 junction bases. CDR3 region: CASSLARDRNEKLFF. In nucleotide form, the sequence is TGTGCCAGCAGCTTAGCGAGGGACAGGAATGAAAAACTGTTTTTT.